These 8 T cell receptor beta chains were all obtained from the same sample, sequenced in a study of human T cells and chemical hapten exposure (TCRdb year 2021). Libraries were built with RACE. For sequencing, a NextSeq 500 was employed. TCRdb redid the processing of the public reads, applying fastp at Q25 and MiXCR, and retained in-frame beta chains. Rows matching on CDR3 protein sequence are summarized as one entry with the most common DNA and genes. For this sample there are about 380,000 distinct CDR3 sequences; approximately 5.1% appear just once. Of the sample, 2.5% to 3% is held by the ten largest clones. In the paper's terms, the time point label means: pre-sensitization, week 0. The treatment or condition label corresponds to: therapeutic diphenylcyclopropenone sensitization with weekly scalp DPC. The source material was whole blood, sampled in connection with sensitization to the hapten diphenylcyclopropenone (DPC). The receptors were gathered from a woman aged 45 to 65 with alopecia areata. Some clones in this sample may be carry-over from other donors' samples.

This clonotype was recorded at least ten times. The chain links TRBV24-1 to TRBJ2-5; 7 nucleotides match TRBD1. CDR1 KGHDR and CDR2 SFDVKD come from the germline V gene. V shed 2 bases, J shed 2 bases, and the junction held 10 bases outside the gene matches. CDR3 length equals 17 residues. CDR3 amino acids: CATSDSYGTADQETQYF. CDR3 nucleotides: TGTGCCACCAGTGATTCCTACGGGACAGCCGATCAAGAGACCCAGTACTTC.

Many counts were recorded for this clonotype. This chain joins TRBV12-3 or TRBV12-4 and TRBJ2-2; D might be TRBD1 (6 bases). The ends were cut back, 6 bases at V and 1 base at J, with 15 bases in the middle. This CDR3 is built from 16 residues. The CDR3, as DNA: TGTGCCAGCAGAAAACCGGGACATATGAACACCGGGGAGCTGTTTTTT. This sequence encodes CASRKPGHMNTGELFF.

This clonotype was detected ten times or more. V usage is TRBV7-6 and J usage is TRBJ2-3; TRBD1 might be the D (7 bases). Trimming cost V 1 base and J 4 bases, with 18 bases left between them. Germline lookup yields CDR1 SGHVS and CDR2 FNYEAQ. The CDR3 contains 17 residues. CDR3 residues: CASSLGFSGGGPDTQYF. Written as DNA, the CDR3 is TGTGCCAGCAGCTTAGGTTTTAGCGGAGGGGGCCCAGATACGCAGTATTTT.

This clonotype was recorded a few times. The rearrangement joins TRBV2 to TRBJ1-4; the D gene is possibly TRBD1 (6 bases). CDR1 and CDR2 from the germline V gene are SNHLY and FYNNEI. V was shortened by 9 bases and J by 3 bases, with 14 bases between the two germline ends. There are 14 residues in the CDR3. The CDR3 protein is CASKGDTSNEKLFF. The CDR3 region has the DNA TGTGCCAGTAAAGGGGACACATCTAATGAAAAACTGTTTTTT.

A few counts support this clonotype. DNA for the CDR3: TGCAGTGCTAAGGCGTTGATCACAGATACGCAGTATTTT. Translating gives CSAKALITDTQYF. The chain couples TRBV20-1 to TRBJ2-3; D unresolved. CDR1 is DFQATT and CDR2 is SNEGSKA in the germline V gene (reference sequence). The CDR3 is 13 residues long. Trimming took 4 bases from V and 2 from J, leaving 10 bases between them.

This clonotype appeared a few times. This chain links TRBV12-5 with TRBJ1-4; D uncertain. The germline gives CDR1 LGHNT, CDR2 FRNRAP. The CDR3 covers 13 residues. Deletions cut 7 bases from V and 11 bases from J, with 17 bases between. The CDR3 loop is CASASNAGGKLFF. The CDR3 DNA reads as TGTGCTAGTGCGTCCAACGCGGGTGGGAAACTGTTTTTT.

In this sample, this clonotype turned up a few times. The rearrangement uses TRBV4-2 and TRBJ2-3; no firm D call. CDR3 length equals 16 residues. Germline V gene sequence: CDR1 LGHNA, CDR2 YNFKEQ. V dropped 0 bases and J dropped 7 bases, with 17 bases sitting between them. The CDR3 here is CASSQDSAIGAYTQYF. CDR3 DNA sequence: TGTGCCAGCAGCCAAGATTCCGCCATCGGTGCGTATACGCAGTATTTT.

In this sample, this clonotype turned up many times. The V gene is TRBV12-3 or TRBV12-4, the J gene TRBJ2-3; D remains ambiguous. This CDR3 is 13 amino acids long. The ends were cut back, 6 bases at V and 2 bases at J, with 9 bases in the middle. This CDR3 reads CASRLTNTDTQYF. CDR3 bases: TGTGCCAGCAGACTCACTAACACAGATACGCAGTATTTT.